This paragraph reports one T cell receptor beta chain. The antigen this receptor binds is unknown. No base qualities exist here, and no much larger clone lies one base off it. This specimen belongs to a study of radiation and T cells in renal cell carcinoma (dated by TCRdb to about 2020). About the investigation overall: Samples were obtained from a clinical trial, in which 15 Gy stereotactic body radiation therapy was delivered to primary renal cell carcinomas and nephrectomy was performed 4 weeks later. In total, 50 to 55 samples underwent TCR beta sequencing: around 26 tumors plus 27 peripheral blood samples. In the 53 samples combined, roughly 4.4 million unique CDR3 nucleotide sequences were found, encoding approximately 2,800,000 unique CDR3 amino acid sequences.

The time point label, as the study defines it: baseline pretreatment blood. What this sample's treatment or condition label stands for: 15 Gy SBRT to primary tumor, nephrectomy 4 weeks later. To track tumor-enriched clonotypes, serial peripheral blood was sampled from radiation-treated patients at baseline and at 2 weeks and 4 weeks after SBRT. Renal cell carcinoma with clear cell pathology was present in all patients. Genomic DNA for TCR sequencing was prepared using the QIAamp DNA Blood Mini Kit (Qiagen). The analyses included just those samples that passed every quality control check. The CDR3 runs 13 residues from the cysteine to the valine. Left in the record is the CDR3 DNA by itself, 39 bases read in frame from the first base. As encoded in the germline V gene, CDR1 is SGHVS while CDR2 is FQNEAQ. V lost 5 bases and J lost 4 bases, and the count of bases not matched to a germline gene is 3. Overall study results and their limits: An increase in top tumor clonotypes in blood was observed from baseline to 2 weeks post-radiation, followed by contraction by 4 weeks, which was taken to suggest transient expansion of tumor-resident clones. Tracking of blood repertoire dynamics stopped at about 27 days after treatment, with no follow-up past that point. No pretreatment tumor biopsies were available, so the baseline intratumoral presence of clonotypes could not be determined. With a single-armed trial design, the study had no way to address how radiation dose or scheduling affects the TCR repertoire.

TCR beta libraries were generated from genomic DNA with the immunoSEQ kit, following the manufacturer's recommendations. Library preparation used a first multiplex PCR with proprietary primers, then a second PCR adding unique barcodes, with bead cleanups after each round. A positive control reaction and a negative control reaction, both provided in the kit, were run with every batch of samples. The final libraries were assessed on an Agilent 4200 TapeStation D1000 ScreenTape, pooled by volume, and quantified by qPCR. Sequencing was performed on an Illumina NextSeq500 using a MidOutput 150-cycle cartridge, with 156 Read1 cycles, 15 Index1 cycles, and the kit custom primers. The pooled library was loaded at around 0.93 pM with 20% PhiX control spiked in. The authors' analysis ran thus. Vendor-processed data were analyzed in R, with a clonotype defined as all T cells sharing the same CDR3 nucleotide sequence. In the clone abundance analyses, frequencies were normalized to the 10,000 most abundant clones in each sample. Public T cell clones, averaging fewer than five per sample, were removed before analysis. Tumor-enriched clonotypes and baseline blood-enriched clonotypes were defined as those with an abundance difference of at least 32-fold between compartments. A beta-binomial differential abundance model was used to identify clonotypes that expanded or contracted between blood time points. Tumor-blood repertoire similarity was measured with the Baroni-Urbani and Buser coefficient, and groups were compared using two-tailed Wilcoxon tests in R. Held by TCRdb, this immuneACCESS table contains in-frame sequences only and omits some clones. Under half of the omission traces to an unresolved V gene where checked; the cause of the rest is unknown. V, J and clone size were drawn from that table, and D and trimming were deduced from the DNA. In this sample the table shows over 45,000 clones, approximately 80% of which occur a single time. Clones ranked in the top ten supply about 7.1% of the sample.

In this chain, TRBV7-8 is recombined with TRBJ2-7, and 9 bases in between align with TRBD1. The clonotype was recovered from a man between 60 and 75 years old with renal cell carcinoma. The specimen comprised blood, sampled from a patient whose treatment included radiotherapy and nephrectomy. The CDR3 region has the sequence CASSTGTGYEQYV. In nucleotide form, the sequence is TGTGCCAGCAGCACCGGGACAGGGTACGAGCAGTACGTC.